Listed here are 24 T cell receptor beta chains from one sample, sequenced in a study of patients and donors after allogeneic stem cell transplantation. TCRdb reprocessed the RT-PCR reads with MiXCR, giving one entry per CDR3 protein. The sample lists under 95,000 distinct CDR3 sequences; around 5% were seen once. The sample taken for sequencing was blood, either unsorted or a sorted T cell fraction (not recorded which). Source of these receptors: a human donor who was either an allogeneic HSCT recipient or a stem cell or donor lymphocyte infusion donor (not recorded which). It is not recorded whose cells these are; they may come from a transplant donor.

Ten or more counts support this clonotype. The chain is built from TRBV7-9 and TRBJ1-2; a possible D gene is TRBD1 (5 bases). The V end lost 1 base, the J end lost 4 bases, and 13 bases lay between the germline ends. This CDR3 comprises 15 residues. The germline V gene has CDR1 SEHNR and CDR2 FQNEAQ (reference sequence). CDR3 sequence: CASSLGGRQAYGYTF. Here the CDR3 DNA reads TGTGCCAGCAGCTTAGGGGGGAGGCAAGCCTATGGCTACACCTTC.

There are a few counts of this clonotype. V gene TRBV4-2 combines with J gene TRBJ2-3; D ambiguous. Germline V lookup: CDR1 LGHNA, CDR2 YNFKEQ. The CDR3 extends over 14 amino acids. Trimming shortened V by 0 bases and J by 6 bases, and 10 bases separated the two germline ends. As DNA, the CDR3 is TGTGCCAGCAGCCAAGAGGATAAGGTGGATACGCAGTATTTT. It encodes CASSQEDKVDTQYF.

The chain recombines TRBV5-6 with TRBJ2-1; the D gene is possibly TRBD1 (6 bases). The CDR3 contains 15 residues. Per the germline V gene, CDR1 is SGHDT and CDR2 is YYEEEE. Trimming took off 3 bases at V and 7 bases at J, with 17 bases between the two ends. CDR3 DNA: TGTGCCAGCAGCTGGATTGGAGACAGGTTAAATGAGCAGTTCTTC. Its protein product is CASSWIGDRLNEQFF.

In this sample, this clonotype turned up many times. The genes are TRBV11-2 and TRBJ2-7, with unresolved D. This CDR3 has 12 residues. CDR1 SGHAT and CDR2 FQNNGV come from the germline V gene. V lost 1 base to trimming and J lost 7 bases, with 8 bases between them. The CDR3 sequence: CASSLAFREQYF. In DNA, the CDR3 is TGTGCCAGCAGCTTAGCTTTCCGGGAGCAGTACTTC.

This clonotype appeared many times. The chain joins TRBV6-4 to TRBJ1-1; 7 positions match TRBD1. Germline assignment: CDR1 MRHNA and CDR2 SNTAGT. The CDR3 has 13 amino acids. V shed 3 bases, J shed 8 bases, and the junction held 6 bases outside the gene matches. CDR3 protein: CASSEGTGQEAFF. The CDR3 DNA reads TGTGCCAGCAGTGAAGGAACGGGACAGGAAGCTTTCTTT.

In this sample, this clonotype turned up many times. The CDR3 reads CATSRTRKGTEAFF. CDR3 DNA: TGTGCCACCAGCAGAACCCGGAAGGGCACTGAAGCTTTCTTT. The chain recombines TRBV15 with TRBJ1-1; no clear D gene. CDR3 length equals 14 residues. V was clipped by 2 bases and J by 4 bases, with 11 bases between them. The germline CDR1 and CDR2 sequences are LNHNV and YYDKDF (reference sequence).

This clonotype was picked up many times. The V and J genes are TRBV10-3 and TRBJ2-2; TRBD2 matches at 8 bases. Unmatched junction bases numbered 15, after V lost 10 bases and J lost 5 bases. Germline loops: CDR1 ENHRY, CDR2 SYGVKD. The CDR3 loop spans 16 amino acids. The CDR3 sequence is CATTGTSLRGTGELFF. The CDR3 DNA reads as TGTGCCACGACCGGGACTAGTCTTCGGGGGACCGGGGAGCTGTTTTTT.

The CDR3 loop is CASSPGTTWETQYF. CDR3 in DNA: TGTGCCAGCAGTCCCGGGACCACGTGGGAGACCCAGTACTTC. The rearrangement uses TRBV6-1 and TRBJ2-5, with D perhaps TRBD1 or TRBD2 (5 bases each). V was pared by 5 bases and J by 5 bases, with 15 bases between. The CDR3 totals 14 residues. Germline V gives CDR1 MNHNS, CDR2 SASEGT.

This chain joins TRBV11-2 and TRBJ2-1, with 9 bases identical to TRBD2. CDR3 size: 17 residues. The V and J ends lost 2 bases and 5 bases, in that order; junction bases with no gene match: 10. Germline V gene lookup returns CDR1 SGHAT and CDR2 FQNNGV. The CDR3, as DNA: TGTGCCAGCAGCTTATCCCGGCGGGGGGGCCTGAACAATGAGCAGTTCTTC. It yields the protein CASSLSRRGGLNNEQFF. The full variable domain, its missing parts supplied by reference TRBV11-2 and TRBJ2-1, is EAGVAQSPRYKIIEKRQSVAFWCNPISGHATLYWYQQILGQGPKLLIQFQNNGVVDDSQLPKDRFSAERLKGVDSTLKIQPAKLEDSAVYLCASSLSRRGGLNNEQFFGPGTRLTVL.

This clonotype counts as medium-sized (0.01 to 0.1%). The chain has TRBV5-1 and TRBJ2-1; no definite D call. Germline CDR1 and CDR2: SGHRS and YFSETQ. This CDR3 has 13 amino acids. Trimming stripped 0 bases from V and 5 bases from J, with 6 bases between. In DNA form, the CDR3 reads TGCGCCAGCAGCTTGGGACCTAACAATGAGCAGTTCTTC. Translated, it gives CASSLGPNNEQFF.

This clonotype was observed many times. The rearrangement uses TRBV7-8 and TRBJ2-3; TRBD2 is a possible D gene (6 bases). Deletions cut 4 bases from V and 8 bases from J, with 13 bases between. This CDR3 contains 13 residues. Germline V gives CDR1 SGHVS, CDR2 FQNEAQ. The CDR3 DNA is TGTGCCAGCAGCTCCGCCCCGGGAGTTACGCAGTATTTT. It translates to CASSSAPGVTQYF. Full variable domain (rest looked up from reference TRBV7-8 and TRBJ2-3): GAGVSQSPRYKVAKRGQDVALRCDPISGHVSLFWYQQALGQGPEFLTYFQNEAQLDKSGLPSDRFFAERPEGSVSTLKIQRTQQEDSAVYLCASSSAPGVTQYFGPGTRLTVL.

This clonotype was detected ten times or more. The rearrangement uses TRBV4-2 and TRBJ2-5; no clear D. Trimming pared 1 base from V and 2 bases from J, leaving 8 bases between. This CDR3 region has 14 residues. Per germline, CDR1 LGHNA and CDR2 YNFKEQ. DNA for the CDR3: TGTGCCAGCAGCCAAGGCAGCGAGCAAGAGACCCAGTACTTC. Protein sequence: CASSQGSEQETQYF.

This clonotype was counted ten times or more. V and J are TRBV3-1 and TRBJ1-2; D is unresolved. With 1 base removed from V and 2 bases from J, the gap between germline ends came to 8 bases. CDR1 is LGHDT, CDR2 YNNKEL, per germline (reference sequence). The CDR3 length is 14 residues. This chain's CDR3 is CASSQGTSNYGYTF. The CDR3 nucleotides read TGTGCCAGCAGCCAAGGGACCTCGAACTATGGCTACACCTTC.

This clonotype was found a few times. The chain combines TRBV4-1 with TRBJ2-5, with a tentative D call TRBD2 (7 bases). Trimming shortened V by 1 base and J by 2 bases, and 14 bases separated the two germline ends. Looked up from germline, CDR1 is MGHRA and CDR2 is YSYEKL. There are 16 residues in the CDR3. The CDR3 reads CASSQGAAGAQETQYF. Written as DNA, the CDR3 is TGCGCCAGCAGCCAAGGCGCGGCGGGGGCTCAAGAGACCCAGTACTTC.

This clonotype occurred many times. The chain recombines TRBV5-1 with TRBJ2-7; no firm D call. Trimming pared 0 bases from V and 0 bases from J, leaving 10 bases between. Germline CDR1 is SGHRS and CDR2 is YFSETQ. This CDR3 has 15 amino acids. The CDR3 here is CASSLDSPFSYEQYF. The CDR3 bases are TGCGCCAGCAGCTTGGACAGCCCCTTCTCCTACGAGCAGTACTTC. Drawing the rest from reference TRBV5-1 and TRBJ2-7, the complete variable domain is KAGVTQTPRYLIKTRGQQVTLSCSPISGHRSVSWYQQTPGQGLQFLFEYFSETQRNKGNFPGRFSGRQFSNSRSEMNVSTLELGDSALYLCASSLDSPFSYEQYFGPGTRLTVT.

This clonotype was seen ten or more times. The chain is built from TRBV5-8 and TRBJ1-1; 7 bases align to TRBD1. V shed 2 bases, J shed 6 bases, and the junction held 4 bases outside the gene matches. The length of the CDR3 is 13 residues. In germline, CDR1 is SGHTS, CDR2 YDEGEE. CDR3 sequence (DNA): TGTGCCAGCAGCTTCGGACAGGTCTCTGAAGCTTTCTTT. It is translated as CASSFGQVSEAFF.

This clonotype was found many times. V usage is TRBV7-6 and J usage is TRBJ2-2; 7 bases fit TRBD1. Per the germline V gene, CDR1 is SGHVS and CDR2 is FNYEAQ. The CDR3 consists of 15 residues. V gave up 5 bases and J gave up 0 bases; unmatched junction bases: 3. DNA of the CDR3: TGTGCCAGCAGCAAGACAGGGTCGAACACCGGGGAGCTGTTTTTT. Translating gives CASSKTGSNTGELFF.

This clonotype was found many times. CDR3 sequence reads: CASSQVPDLGMNTEAFF. CDR3 coding DNA: TGTGCCAGCAGCCAAGTTCCGGACCTAGGAATGAACACTGAAGCTTTCTTT. This sequence joins TRBV4-2 and TRBJ1-1; no clear D. This CDR3 spans 17 amino acids. Per the germline V gene, CDR1 is LGHNA and CDR2 is YNFKEQ. Between the trimmed V and J ends, which lost 1 base and 0 bases, there was a span of 15 bases.

This clonotype was observed at least ten times. The V gene is TRBV3-1, the J gene TRBJ1-6, with D tentatively TRBD1 (6 bases). The CDR3 runs to 16 residues. Germline V gives CDR1 LGHDT, CDR2 YNNKEL (reference sequence). V was pared by 0 bases and J by 9 bases, with 15 bases between. The CDR3 sequence is CASSQDARGFGSPLHF. DNA of the CDR3: TGTGCCAGCAGCCAAGACGCCAGGGGTTTTGGTTCACCCCTCCACTTT.

This clonotype occurred many times. This rearrangement joins TRBV4-1 to TRBJ2-3; no firm D call. Looked up from germline, CDR1 is MGHRA and CDR2 is YSYEKL. CDR3 size: 14 residues. V was cut by 2 bases and J by 2 bases, with 8 bases left in between. CDR3 nucleotide sequence: TGCGCCAGCAGCCAAACAGAGGACACAGATACGCAGTATTTT. As protein: CASSQTEDTDTQYF.

At least ten counts were recorded for this clonotype. CDR3 loop: CASSFGRTSGETQYF. The CDR3 DNA follows: TGTGCCAGCAGTTTCGGAAGGACTAGCGGAGAGACCCAGTACTTC. The chain is built from TRBV11-2 and TRBJ2-5; 10 nucleotides match TRBD2. V was pared by 6 bases and J by 4 bases, with 8 bases of the junction left unmatched. Germline CDR1 reads SGHAT; CDR2 reads FQNNGV. The CDR3 loop spans 15 amino acids.

This clonotype ranks as medium-sized. The V gene is TRBV19, the J gene TRBJ1-5, with D hard to call. This CDR3 comprises 15 residues. Germline V gene lookup returns CDR1 LNHDA and CDR2 SQIVND (reference sequence). Trimming shortened V by 0 bases and J by 6 bases, and 12 bases separated the two germline ends. In DNA, the CDR3 is TGTGCCAGTAGTATAGATAAAAGGTCGGTTCAGCCCCAGCATTTT. Translation: CASSIDKRSVQPQHF.

At least ten counts were recorded for this clonotype. The chain links TRBV6-2 or TRBV6-3 to TRBJ2-7, with no clear D. The CDR3 spans 15 residues. The germline V and J ends were trimmed by 0 bases and 7 bases, with 16 bases remaining between them. Germline assignment: CDR1 MNHEY and CDR2 SVGEGT. CDR3 region: CASSYSSAGDVEQYF. In DNA, the CDR3 is TGTGCCAGCAGTTACTCGTCGGCAGGAGACGTAGAGCAGTACTTC.

This chain connects TRBV5-1 to TRBJ2-2; 9 bases line up with TRBD1. The CDR3 has 16 residues. The V gene end was trimmed by 2 bases and the J gene end by 4 bases; junction bases not matched to a gene: 6. In germline, CDR1 is SGHRS, CDR2 YFSETQ. CDR3 coding DNA: TGCGCCAGCAGCTTCACACAGGGGGCGACCACCGGGGAGCTGTTTTTT. Translated: CASSFTQGATTGELFF.